Each of the 11 T cell receptor beta chains below was sequenced from the same sample in a study of PD-1 blockade in mismatch repair-deficient tumors. This table comes from immunoSEQ multiplex PCR, and its TCRdb copy is limited to in-frame clones, with some not included. The repertoire holds 13,000 to 15,000 clones, 70% to 85% seen once, with about 1.7% in the top ten. The sample consisted of PBMCs, taken approximately 14 weeks after starting pembrolizumab. The receptors were sampled from an adult with mismatch repair-deficient cancer.

The rearrangement uses TRBV5-6 and TRBJ2-7, with a weak D call TRBD2 (6 bases). CDR3 length: 13 amino acids. Trimming took 4 bases from V and 4 from J, leaving 12 bases between them. Germline values: CDR1 SGHDT, CDR2 YYEEEE. The CDR3 bases are TGTGCCAGCAGCGGAGGGCCTCTTTACGAGCAGTACTTC. Residues: CASSGGPLYEQYF.

This chain connects TRBV6-4 to TRBJ2-3; no reliable D call. This CDR3 has 13 amino acids. Trimming left V 5 bases short and J 5 bases short, with 11 bases between. Germline V gene sequence: CDR1 MRHNA, CDR2 SNTAGT. The CDR3: CASSKDLGDTQYF. In DNA, the CDR3 is TGTGCCAGCAGTAAAGACTTGGGAGATACGCAGTATTTT.

This rearrangement joins TRBV5-8 to TRBJ2-5, with D tentatively TRBD2 (5 bases). V shed 2 bases and J shed 4 bases, with 9 bases lying between them. The CDR3 consists of 13 residues. CDR1 and CDR2 (germline): SGHTS, YDEGEE. CDR3 sequence: CASSLSGVETQYF. The CDR3 nucleotides are TGTGCCAGCAGCTTATCCGGGGTAGAGACCCAGTACTTC.

The chain is built from TRBV30 and TRBJ2-5; 7 bases agree with TRBD2. The CDR3 has 20 residues. From germline, CDR1 is GTSNPN and CDR2 SVGIG (reference sequence). The J segment lost 5 bases and the V segment lost 0 bases, leaving 24 bases of the junction unmatched. The chain's CDR3 is CAWSVREKSTSAVIWETQYF. In nucleotides, the CDR3 is TGTGCCTGGAGTGTGAGGGAAAAGAGTACTAGCGCCGTTATCTGGGAGACCCAGTACTTC.

The CDR3 DNA sequence: TGTGCCAGCAGTCGTAGGACTAGCGGGATCACCGGGGAGCTGTTTTTT. This gives the protein CASSRRTSGITGELFF. The chain combines TRBV6-4 with TRBJ2-2; TRBD2 matches 12 bases. V lost 5 bases and J lost 4; bases outside the gene matches: 5. The germline V gene has CDR1 MRHNA and CDR2 SNTAGT. The CDR3 has 16 residues.

The chain recombines TRBV6-4 with TRBJ1-2; tentative D call: TRBD1 (6 bases). CDR3 length: 12 residues. The germline V gene has CDR1 MRHNA and CDR2 SNTAGT. V was pared by 6 bases and J by 4 bases, with 9 bases between. CDR3 protein: CASRDSRYGYTF. The CDR3 region has the DNA TGTGCCAGCAGGGACAGCCGCTATGGCTACACCTTC.

The chain combines TRBV29-1 with TRBJ1-2, with 10 nucleotides matching TRBD1. V lost 6 bases to trimming and J lost 7 bases; unmatched junction nucleotides: 5. CDR3 length equals 12 residues. Germline-derived CDR1 and CDR2 are SQVTM and ANQGSEA. CDR3 sequence: CSVQTGGGGYTF. The DNA for the CDR3 is TGCAGCGTCCAGACAGGGGGCGGTGGCTACACCTTC.

This clone appeared a single time. This sequence joins TRBV9 and TRBJ2-3, with 7 bases matching TRBD2. This CDR3 contains 14 residues. Germline values: CDR1 SGDLS, CDR2 YYNGEE. V shed 4 bases and J 2 bases; nucleotides not matched to a gene: 4. CDR3 nucleotides: TGTGCCAGCAGCCCCGGGAGGATCACAGATACGCAGTATTTT. It is translated as CASSPGRITDTQYF.

The chain links TRBV5-1 to TRBJ1-2; no firm D call. The germline V and J ends were trimmed by 6 bases and 7 bases, with 19 bases remaining between them. There are 14 residues in the CDR3. Germline CDR1 SGHRS, CDR2 YFSETQ. In nucleotides, the CDR3 is TGCGCCAGCACTACTCTGATTGGAGGTGGTGGCTACACCTTC. Protein sequence: CASTTLIGGGGYTF.

The V gene is TRBV28, the J gene TRBJ1-4; 7 bases are shared with TRBD1. This CDR3 region has 14 residues. Germline trimming cut 5 bases from V and 4 bases from J; bases unmatched to any gene: 4. Germline assignment: CDR1 MDHEN and CDR2 SYDVKM. CDR3 protein: CASSVDRFNEKLFF. CDR3 nucleotides: TGTGCCAGCAGTGTGGACAGGTTTAATGAAAAACTGTTTTTT.

CDR3 sequence (DNA): TGCGCCAGCCGATCACCGGGACAGGATAACTATGGCTACACCTTC. This encodes CASRSPGQDNYGYTF. The chain is built from TRBV4-1 and TRBJ1-2; 8 bases are a match to TRBD1. The germline gives CDR1 MGHRA, CDR2 YSYEKL. The CDR3 covers 15 residues. Trimming removed 8 bases from V and 1 base from J; junction bases left unmatched: 9.